Listed here is a single T cell receptor (beta chain). Time point here: new active TB diagnosis, blood taken before or within 7 days of starting treatment. This sample stems from a study of T cells in tuberculosis. The overall study: Samples predate treatment or fall within its first 7 days.

Measured with immunoSEQ multiplex PCR; TCRdb has only the in-frame clones, and not every one. The data contain tens of thousands of clones, roughly 88% of them singletons. This receptor was identified in an adult with tuberculosis. The sequencing here drew on PBMCs, taken at tuberculosis diagnosis.

CDR3 residues: CAWNRAGGYTF. In DNA, the CDR3 is TGTGCCTGGAACAGGGCAGGTGGCTACACCTTC. The chain carries TRBV30 and TRBJ1-2; TRBD1 is a possible D gene (6 bases). The germline V and J ends were trimmed by 4 bases and 7 bases, with 10 bases remaining between them. The CDR3 is 11 residues long. The germline V gene encodes CDR1 GTSNPN and CDR2 SVGIG (reference sequence).